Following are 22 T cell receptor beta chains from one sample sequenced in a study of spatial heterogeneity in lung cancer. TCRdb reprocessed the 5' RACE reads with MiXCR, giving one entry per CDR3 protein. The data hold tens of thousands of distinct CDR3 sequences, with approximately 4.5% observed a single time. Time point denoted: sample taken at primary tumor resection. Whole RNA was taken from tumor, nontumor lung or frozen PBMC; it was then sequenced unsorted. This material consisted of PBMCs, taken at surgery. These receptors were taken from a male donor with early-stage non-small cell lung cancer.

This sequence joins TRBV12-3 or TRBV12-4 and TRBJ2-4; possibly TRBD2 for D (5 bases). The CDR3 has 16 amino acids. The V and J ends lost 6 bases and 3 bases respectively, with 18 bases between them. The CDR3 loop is CASSPLGKSGKNIQYF. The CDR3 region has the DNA TGTGCCAGCAGCCCTCTTGGGAAGAGCGGCAAAAACATTCAGTACTTC.

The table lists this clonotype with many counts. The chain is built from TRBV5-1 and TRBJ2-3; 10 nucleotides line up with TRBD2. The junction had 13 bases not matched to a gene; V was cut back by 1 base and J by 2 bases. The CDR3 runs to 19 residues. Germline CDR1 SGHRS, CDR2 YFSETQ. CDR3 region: CASSLTSGAIVDFTDTQYF. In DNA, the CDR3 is TGCGCCAGCAGCTTGACTAGCGGGGCGATAGTAGACTTCACAGATACGCAGTATTTT.

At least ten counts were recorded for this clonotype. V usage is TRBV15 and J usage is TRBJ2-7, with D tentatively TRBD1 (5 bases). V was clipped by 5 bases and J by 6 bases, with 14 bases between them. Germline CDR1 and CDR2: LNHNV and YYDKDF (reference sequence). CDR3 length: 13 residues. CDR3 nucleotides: TGTGCCACCAGCCGCCAGGCCCAGGGCGAGCAGTACTTC. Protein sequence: CATSRQAQGEQYF.

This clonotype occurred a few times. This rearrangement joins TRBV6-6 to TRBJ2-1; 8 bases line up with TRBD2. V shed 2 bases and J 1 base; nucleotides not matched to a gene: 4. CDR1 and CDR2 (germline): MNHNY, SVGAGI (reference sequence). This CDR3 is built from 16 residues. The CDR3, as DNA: TGTGCCAGCAGTTACGCCCGGGAGGGATCCTACAATGAGCAGTTCTTC. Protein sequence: CASSYAREGSYNEQFF.

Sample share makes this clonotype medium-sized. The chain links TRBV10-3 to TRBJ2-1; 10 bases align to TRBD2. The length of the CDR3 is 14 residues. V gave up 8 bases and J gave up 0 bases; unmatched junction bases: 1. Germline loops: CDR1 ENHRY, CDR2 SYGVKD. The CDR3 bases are TGTGCCATCTCTAGCGGGGGCTCCTACAATGAGCAGTTCTTC. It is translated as CAISSGGSYNEQFF.

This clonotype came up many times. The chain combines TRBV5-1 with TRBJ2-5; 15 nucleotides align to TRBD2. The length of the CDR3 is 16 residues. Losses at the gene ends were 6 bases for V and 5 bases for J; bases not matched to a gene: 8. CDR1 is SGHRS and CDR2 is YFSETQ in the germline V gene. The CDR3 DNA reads TGCGCCAGCAAAAGGGGACTAGCGGGAGGAGTCGAGACCCAGTACTTC. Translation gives CASKRGLAGGVETQYF.

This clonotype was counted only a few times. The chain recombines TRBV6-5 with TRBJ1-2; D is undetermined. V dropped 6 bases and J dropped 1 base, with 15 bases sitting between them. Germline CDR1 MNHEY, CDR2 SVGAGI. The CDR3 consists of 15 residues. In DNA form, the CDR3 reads TGTGCCAGCAGCCCCGGGTTAAATTATAACTATGGCTACACCTTC. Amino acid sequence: CASSPGLNYNYGYTF.

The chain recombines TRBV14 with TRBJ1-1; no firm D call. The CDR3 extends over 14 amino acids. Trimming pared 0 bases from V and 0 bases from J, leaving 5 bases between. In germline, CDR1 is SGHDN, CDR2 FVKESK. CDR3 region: CASSQDQLNTEAFF. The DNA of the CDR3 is TGTGCCAGCAGCCAAGATCAGTTGAACACTGAAGCTTTCTTT.

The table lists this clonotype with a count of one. CDR3 bases: TGTGCCAGCAGCGCGGACAGGGCGAACACTGAAGCTTTCTTT. Translation gives CASSADRANTEAFF. This chain uses TRBV14 with TRBJ1-1; 8 bases line up with TRBD1. Germline-derived CDR1 and CDR2 are SGHDN and FVKESK. V lost 5 bases, J lost 1 base, and 3 bases stayed unmatched. The CDR3 spans 14 residues.

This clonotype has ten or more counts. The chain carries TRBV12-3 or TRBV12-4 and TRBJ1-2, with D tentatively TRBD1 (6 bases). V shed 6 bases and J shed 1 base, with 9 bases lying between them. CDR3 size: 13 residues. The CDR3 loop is CASRPRGNYGYTF. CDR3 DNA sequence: TGTGCCAGCAGGCCCAGGGGTAACTATGGCTACACCTTC.

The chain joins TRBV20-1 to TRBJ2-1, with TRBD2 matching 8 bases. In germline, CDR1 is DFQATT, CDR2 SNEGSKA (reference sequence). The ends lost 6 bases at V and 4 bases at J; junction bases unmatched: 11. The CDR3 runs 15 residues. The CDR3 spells CSADQTGLDYNEQFF. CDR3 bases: TGCAGTGCCGATCAGACGGGACTAGATTACAATGAGCAGTTCTTC.

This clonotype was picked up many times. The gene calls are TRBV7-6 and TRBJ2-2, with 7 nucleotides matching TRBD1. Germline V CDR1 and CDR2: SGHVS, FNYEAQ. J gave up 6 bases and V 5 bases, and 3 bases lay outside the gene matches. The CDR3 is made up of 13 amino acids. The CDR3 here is CASSPQGSGELFF. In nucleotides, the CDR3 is TGTGCCAGCAGCCCACAGGGGTCCGGGGAGCTGTTTTTT.

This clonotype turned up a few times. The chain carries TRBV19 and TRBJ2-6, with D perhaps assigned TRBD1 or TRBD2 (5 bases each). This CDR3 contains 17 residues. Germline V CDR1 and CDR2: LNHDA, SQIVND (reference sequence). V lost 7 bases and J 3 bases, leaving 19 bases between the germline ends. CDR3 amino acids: CASTYGTGSSGANVLTF. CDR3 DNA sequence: TGTGCCAGTACCTACGGGACGGGATCGAGTGGGGCCAACGTCCTGACTTTC.

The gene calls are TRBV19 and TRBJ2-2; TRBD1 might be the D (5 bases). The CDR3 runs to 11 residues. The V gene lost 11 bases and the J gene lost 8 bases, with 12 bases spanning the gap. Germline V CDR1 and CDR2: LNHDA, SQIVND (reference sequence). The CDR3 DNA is TGTGCCGTACAGGACCAAGGGGAGCTGTTTTTT. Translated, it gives CAVQDQGELFF.

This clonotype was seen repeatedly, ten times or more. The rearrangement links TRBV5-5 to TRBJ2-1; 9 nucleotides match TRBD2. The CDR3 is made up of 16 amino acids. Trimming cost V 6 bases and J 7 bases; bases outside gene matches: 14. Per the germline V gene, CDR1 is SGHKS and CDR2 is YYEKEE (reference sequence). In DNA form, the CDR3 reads TGTGCCAGCACCTTAACTCTGTCTAGCGGGATGAATGAGCAGTTCTTC. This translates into CASTLTLSSGMNEQFF.

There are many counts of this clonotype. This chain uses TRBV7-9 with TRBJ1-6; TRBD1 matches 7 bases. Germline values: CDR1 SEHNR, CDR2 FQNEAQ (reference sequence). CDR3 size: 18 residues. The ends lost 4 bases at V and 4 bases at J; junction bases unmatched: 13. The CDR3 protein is CASSSTRDRTFYNSPLHF. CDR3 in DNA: TGTGCCAGCAGCTCCACCAGGGACAGAACTTTTTATAATTCACCCCTCCACTTT.

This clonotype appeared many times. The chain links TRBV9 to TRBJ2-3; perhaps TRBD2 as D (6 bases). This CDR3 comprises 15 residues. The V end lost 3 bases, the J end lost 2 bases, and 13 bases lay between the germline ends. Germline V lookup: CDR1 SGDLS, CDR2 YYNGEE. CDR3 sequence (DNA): TGTGCCAGCAGCGGACTGGAGGGAATCACAGATACGCAGTATTTT. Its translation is CASSGLEGITDTQYF.

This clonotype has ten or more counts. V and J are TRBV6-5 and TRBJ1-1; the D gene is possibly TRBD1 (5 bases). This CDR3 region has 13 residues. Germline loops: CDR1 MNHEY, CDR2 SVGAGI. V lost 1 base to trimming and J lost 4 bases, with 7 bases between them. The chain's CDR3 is CASSYWGSTEAFF. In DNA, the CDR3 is TGTGCCAGCAGTTACTGGGGGAGCACTGAAGCTTTCTTT.

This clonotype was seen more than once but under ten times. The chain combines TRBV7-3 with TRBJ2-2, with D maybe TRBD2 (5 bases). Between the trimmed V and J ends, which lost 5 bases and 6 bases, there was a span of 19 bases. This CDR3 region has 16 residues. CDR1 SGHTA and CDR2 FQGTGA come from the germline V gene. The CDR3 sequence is CASSTFRGLESGELFF. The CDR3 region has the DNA TGTGCCAGCAGCACCTTCCGAGGGCTCGAGTCCGGGGAGCTGTTTTTT.

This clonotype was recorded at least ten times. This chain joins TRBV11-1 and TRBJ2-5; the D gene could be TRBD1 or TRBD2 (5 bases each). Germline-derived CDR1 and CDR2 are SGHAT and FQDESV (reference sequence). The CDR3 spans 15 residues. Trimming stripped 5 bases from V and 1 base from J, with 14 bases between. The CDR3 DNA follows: TGTGCCAGCAGCGGGGCGGGCCGGATCCAAGAGACCCAGTACTTC. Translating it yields CASSGAGRIQETQYF.

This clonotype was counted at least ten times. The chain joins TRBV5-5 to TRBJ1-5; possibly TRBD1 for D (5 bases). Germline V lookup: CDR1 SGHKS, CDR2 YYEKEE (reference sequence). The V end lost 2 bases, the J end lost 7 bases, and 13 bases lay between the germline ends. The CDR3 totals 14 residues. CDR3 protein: CASSFSGVEQPQHF. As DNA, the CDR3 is TGTGCCAGCAGCTTCTCGGGGGTTGAGCAGCCCCAGCATTTT.

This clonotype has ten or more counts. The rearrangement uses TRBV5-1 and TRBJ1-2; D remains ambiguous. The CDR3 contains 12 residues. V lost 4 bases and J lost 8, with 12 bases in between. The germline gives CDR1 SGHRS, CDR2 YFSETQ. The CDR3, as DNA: TGCGCCAGCAGCCAACAAGATACGGGCTACACCTTC. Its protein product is CASSQQDTGYTF.